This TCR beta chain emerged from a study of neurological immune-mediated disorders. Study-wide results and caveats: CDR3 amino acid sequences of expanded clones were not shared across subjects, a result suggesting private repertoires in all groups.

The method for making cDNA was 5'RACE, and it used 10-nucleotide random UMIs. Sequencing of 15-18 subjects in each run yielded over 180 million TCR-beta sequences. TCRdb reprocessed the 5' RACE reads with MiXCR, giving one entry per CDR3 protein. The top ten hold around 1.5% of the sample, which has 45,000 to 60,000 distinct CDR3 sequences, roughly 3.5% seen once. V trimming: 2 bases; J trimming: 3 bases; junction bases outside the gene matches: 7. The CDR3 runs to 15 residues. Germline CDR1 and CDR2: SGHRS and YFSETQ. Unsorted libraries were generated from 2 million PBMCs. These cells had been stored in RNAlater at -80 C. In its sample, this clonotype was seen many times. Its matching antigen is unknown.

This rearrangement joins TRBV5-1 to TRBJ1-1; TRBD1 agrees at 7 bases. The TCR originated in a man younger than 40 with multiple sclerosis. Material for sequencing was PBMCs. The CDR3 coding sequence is TGCGCCAGCAGCTTACAGGGGAGGATGGACACTGAAGCTTTCTTT. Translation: CASSLQGRMDTEAFF. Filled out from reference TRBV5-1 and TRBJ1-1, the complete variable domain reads KAGVTQTPRYLIKTRGQQVTLSCSPISGHRSVSWYQQTPGQGLQFLFEYFSETQRNKGNFPGRFSGRQFSNSRSEMNVSTLELGDSALYLCASSLQGRMDTEAFFGQGTRLTVV.